These 31 T cell receptor beta chains were sequenced from one sample in a study of T cell changes during pregnancy in multiple sclerosis. Measured with immunoSEQ multiplex PCR; TCRdb has only the in-frame clones, and not every one. The top ten clones hold more than 1.5% of a sample with approximately 110,000 clones, roughly nine tenths of them seen once. This specimen consisted of peripheral blood, obtained in the third trimester of pregnancy. The receptors were gathered from a female donor with multiple sclerosis, enrolled in a pregnancy study.

The rearrangement links TRBV7-8 to TRBJ1-6; TRBD1 might be the D (6 bases). Germline V lookup: CDR1 SGHVS, CDR2 FQNEAQ. The CDR3 covers 19 residues. V was trimmed by 2 bases and J by 0 bases, leaving 17 bases between them. The CDR3 reads CASSLRGLDLSSYNSPLHF. DNA for the CDR3: TGTGCCAGCAGCTTAAGGGGGTTAGATTTAAGCTCCTATAATTCACCCCTCCACTTT.

V usage is TRBV4-1 and J usage is TRBJ2-3, with TRBD2 matching 7 bases. The germline gives CDR1 MGHRA, CDR2 YSYEKL. V dropped 1 base and J dropped 2; count of bases not matched to a gene: 9. The CDR3 spans 17 residues. CDR3 DNA: TGCGCCAGCAGCCAAGTAACCAGCGGGGAGCTCACAGATACGCAGTATTTT. As protein: CASSQVTSGELTDTQYF.

The V gene is TRBV6-5, the J gene TRBJ1-1, with D uncertain. From germline, CDR1 is MNHEY and CDR2 SVGAGI. The CDR3 runs 13 residues. V was clipped by 8 bases and J by 0 bases, with 10 bases between them. The CDR3 loop reads CASVRSMNTEAFF. The CDR3 DNA reads TGTGCCAGCGTTCGGTCCATGAACACTGAAGCTTTCTTT.

This chain connects TRBV7-9 to TRBJ2-1; 11 nucleotides match TRBD2. The CDR3 spans 15 residues. V gave up 5 bases and J gave up 2 bases; unmatched junction bases: 2. Germline CDR1 reads SEHNR; CDR2 reads FQNEAQ (reference sequence). CDR3 region: CASSGGLAAYNEQFF. The CDR3 DNA reads TGTGCCAGCAGCGGGGGACTAGCGGCCTACAATGAGCAGTTCTTC.

This clone was seen only once. The CDR3 nucleotides are TGTGCCACCAGCAGAGACGAGACAGGGGGCTACTATGGCTACACCTTC. Translated, it gives CATSRDETGGYYGYTF. J is TRBJ1-2 and V is TRBV15, with 10 bases identical to TRBD1. CDR1 is LNHNV, CDR2 YYDKDF, per germline (reference sequence). The V and J ends lost 0 bases and 3 bases, in that order; junction bases with no gene match: 4. The CDR3 is 16 residues long.

The V call is TRBV4-1, the J call TRBJ2-1; 7 bases are a match to TRBD2. CDR1 is MGHRA, CDR2 YSYEKL, per germline. After removal of 1 base from V and 0 bases from J, the junction contained 3 bases not matched to a gene. This CDR3 contains 16 residues. The CDR3: CASSQVVAGSYNEQFF. As DNA, the CDR3 is TGCGCCAGCAGCCAAGTTGTAGCGGGCTCCTACAATGAGCAGTTCTTC.

This clone was seen a single time. This chain connects TRBV10-3 to TRBJ2-7; 7 nucleotides align to TRBD2. Per the germline V gene, CDR1 is ENHRY and CDR2 is SYGVKD. There are 13 residues in the CDR3. J gave up 3 bases and V 7 bases, and 6 bases lay outside the gene matches. The CDR3 protein is CAIIRTGGYEQYF. CDR3 coding DNA: TGTGCCATCATCAGGACGGGGGGCTACGAGCAGTACTTC.

The V gene is TRBV30, the J gene TRBJ2-1, with D possibly TRBD2 on 6 matching bases. The CDR3 spans 17 residues. The germline gives CDR1 GTSNPN, CDR2 SVGIG (reference sequence). V lost 6 bases, J lost 6 bases, and 27 bases lay in between. The CDR3 DNA is TGTGCCTGCCCACGGCGCGGGGACGAGATCTGGGCCAATGAGCAGTTCTTC. Amino acid sequence: CACPRRGDEIWANEQFF.

V is TRBV7-3 and J is TRBJ2-4; D possibly corresponds to TRBD1 (6 bases). V dropped 3 bases and J dropped 10 bases, with 16 bases sitting between them. CDR3 length equals 14 residues. Germline values: CDR1 SGHTA, CDR2 FQGTGA. CDR3: CASSLDRPPGIQYF. CDR3 sequence (DNA): TGTGCCAGCAGCTTGGACAGACCTCCGGGTATTCAGTACTTC.

The V and J genes are TRBV7-6 and TRBJ1-5; D unresolved. In germline, CDR1 is SGHVS, CDR2 FNYEAQ. Trimming cost V 1 base and J 5 bases, with 12 bases left between them. CDR3 size: 15 residues. The CDR3 protein is CASSLDRGGDQPQHF. The CDR3 bases are TGTGCCAGCAGCTTAGACCGGGGTGGAGATCAGCCCCAGCATTTT.

The gene calls are TRBV19 and TRBJ2-1; no clear D. The CDR3 contains 10 residues. From germline, CDR1 is LNHDA and CDR2 SQIVND (reference sequence). Trimming left V 8 bases short and J 4 bases short, with 3 bases between. The CDR3 DNA reads TGTGCCAGTCATTACAATGAGCAGTTCTTC. Amino acid sequence: CASHYNEQFF.

This chain links TRBV28 with TRBJ1-2; 9 bases are shared with TRBD1. Per the germline V gene, CDR1 is MDHEN and CDR2 is SYDVKM. V dropped 2 bases and J dropped 2; count of bases not matched to a gene: 3. This CDR3 has 15 amino acids. The CDR3 DNA is TGTGCCAGCAGTTTACACGGGACAGGGAACTATGGCTACACCTTC. Translating it yields CASSLHGTGNYGYTF.

The rearrangement uses TRBV6-6 and TRBJ1-6; the D gene is possibly TRBD1 (5 bases). Trimming cost V 2 bases and J 7 bases, with 12 bases left between them. Germline V CDR1 and CDR2: MNHNY, SVGAGI (reference sequence). This CDR3 has 15 residues. CDR3 in amino acids: CASSYGRVDNSPLHF. In nucleotides, the CDR3 is TGTGCCAGCAGTTACGGCAGGGTAGACAATTCACCCCTCCACTTT.

Points on this clone: Other DNA sequences of this sample code for an identical CDR3. CDR3 loop: CASSYPTPTGNTEAFF. Written as DNA, the CDR3 is TGTGCCAGCAGTTACCCAACTCCTACGGGGAACACTGAAGCTTTCTTT. V gene TRBV6-6 combines with J gene TRBJ1-1; D call uncertain. Germline-derived CDR1 and CDR2 are MNHNY and SVGAGI (reference sequence). This CDR3 comprises 16 residues. V was shortened by 2 bases and J by 1 base, with 14 bases between the two germline ends.

The V call is TRBV19, the J call TRBJ1-2; possible D gene TRBD1, 5 bases. V lost 7 bases and J 7 bases, leaving 19 bases between the germline ends. Germline values: CDR1 LNHDA, CDR2 SQIVND (reference sequence). CDR3 length equals 14 residues. Written as DNA, the CDR3 is TGTGCCAGTATCCCGCTTCCGGGGGTCGGTGGCTACACCTTC. Protein: CASIPLPGVGGYTF.

The chain uses TRBV18 and TRBJ1-2; the D gene is possibly TRBD1 (6 bases). V was trimmed by 0 bases and J by 6 bases, leaving 11 bases between them. The CDR3 consists of 14 residues. Germline loops: CDR1 KGHSH, CDR2 LQKENI. CDR3 amino acids: CASSPPAGVDGYTF. The CDR3, as DNA: TGTGCCAGCTCACCACCAGCAGGGGTGGATGGCTACACCTTC.

The V call is TRBV10-3, the J call TRBJ2-3; 9 bases line up with TRBD2. Unmatched junction bases numbered 6, after V lost 10 bases and J lost 1 base. Looked up from germline, CDR1 is ENHRY and CDR2 is SYGVKD. The CDR3 contains 14 residues. The CDR3 DNA is TGTGCCACCCGAGAGCGGGAGGGCACAGATACGCAGTATTTT. It yields the protein CATREREGTDTQYF.

In nucleotides, the CDR3 is TGCAGCGTTGGAGGACTAGCGGGAACAGATACGCAGTATTTT. Translating gives CSVGGLAGTDTQYF. The chain recombines TRBV29-1 with TRBJ2-3; 12 bases agree with TRBD2. Looked up from germline, CDR1 is SQVTM and CDR2 is ANQGSEA. The CDR3 has 14 amino acids. Germline trimming cut 4 bases from V and 3 bases from J; bases unmatched to any gene: 2.

The J gene is TRBJ1-2, the V gene TRBV2, with 10 nucleotides matching TRBD1. Per germline, CDR1 SNHLY and CDR2 FYNNEI. V was clipped by 2 bases and J by 5 bases; unmatched bases: 5. The CDR3 contains 15 residues. The CDR3 nucleotides are TGTGCCAGCAGTGAAAGAAAGGGACAGGGGTATGGCTACACCTTC. This codes for CASSERKGQGYGYTF. Full variable domain (missing parts from reference TRBV2 and TRBJ1-2): EPEVTQTPSHQVTQMGQEVILRCVPISNHLYFYWYRQILGQKVEFLVSFYNNEISEKSEIFDDQFSVERPDGSNFTLKIRSTKLEDSAMYFCASSERKGQGYGYTFGSGTRLTVV.

In DNA, the CDR3 is TGTGCCACCAGCAGAGCAACAGGGGGCCTTGACACTGAAGCTTTCTTT. It is translated as CATSRATGGLDTEAFF. This chain uses TRBV15 with TRBJ1-1; 9 bases align to TRBD1. The CDR3 is 16 residues long. Germline-derived CDR1 and CDR2 are LNHNV and YYDKDF (reference sequence). V lost 1 base and J lost 3; bases outside the gene matches: 6.

This clone has more than one count but fewer than ten. The V gene is TRBV29-1, the J gene TRBJ2-1, with D perhaps matching TRBD2 (5 bases). Germline CDR1 SQVTM, CDR2 ANQGSEA. The ends were cut back, 6 bases at V and 9 bases at J, with 21 bases in the middle. This CDR3 has 14 amino acids. CDR3 sequence reads: CSVAGIASFGEQFF. As DNA, the CDR3 is TGCAGCGTAGCCGGGATCGCATCGTTTGGTGAGCAGTTCTTC.

This chain's CDR3 is CASSGQGLVTDTQYF. Written as DNA, the CDR3 is TGCGCCAGCAGCGGACAGGGGTTAGTAACAGATACGCAGTATTTT. The chain recombines TRBV5-1 with TRBJ2-3; 9 nucleotides line up with TRBD1. J lost 3 bases, V lost 4 bases, and 6 bases had no gene match. The CDR3 has 15 residues. The germline V gene has CDR1 SGHRS and CDR2 YFSETQ.

This clone was observed at least ten times. The chain uses TRBV6-5 and TRBJ1-3; D remains unclear. The CDR3 loop spans 12 amino acids. With 6 bases removed from V and 2 bases from J, the gap between germline ends came to 5 bases. Germline V gene lookup returns CDR1 MNHEY and CDR2 SVGAGI. CDR3 residues: CASRAAGNTIYF. In DNA form, the CDR3 reads TGTGCCAGCAGGGCTGCTGGAAACACCATATATTTT.

The chain recombines TRBV7-2 with TRBJ1-4, with no clear D. Germline assignment: CDR1 SGHTA and CDR2 FQGNSA. The CDR3 has 15 residues. The V end was cut by 0 bases, the J end by 8 bases, with 13 bases between. The CDR3 DNA reads TGTGCCAGCAGCTTAGCTGCGGGCGCGAGAGAAAAACTGTTTTTT. As protein: CASSLAAGAREKLFF.

This clone was counted only a few times. The gene calls are TRBV7-2 and TRBJ1-4; 9 nucleotides line up with TRBD1. Germline V gene lookup returns CDR1 SGHTA and CDR2 FQGNSA. With V trimmed by 5 bases and J by 7 bases, 5 bases remained unmatched. The CDR3 consists of 14 residues. This CDR3 reads CASSPGQGSEKLFF. CDR3 bases: TGTGCCAGCAGCCCCGGACAGGGGAGTGAAAAACTGTTTTTT.

The CDR3 spells CASSYRGLNEKLFF. CDR3 DNA: TGTGCCAGCAGTTACAGGGGGTTGAACGAAAAACTGTTTTTT. V gene TRBV6-6 combines with J gene TRBJ1-4; the D gene is possibly TRBD1 (6 bases). Germline loops: CDR1 MNHNY, CDR2 SVGAGI (reference sequence). This CDR3 contains 14 residues. Trimming stripped 2 bases from V and 8 bases from J, with 12 bases between.

This clone was detected only a few times. This rearrangement joins TRBV19 to TRBJ1-1; D remains unclear. Per the germline V gene, CDR1 is LNHDA and CDR2 is SQIVND (reference sequence). Deletions cut 5 bases from V and 3 bases from J, with 10 bases between. This CDR3 contains 13 residues. The CDR3 DNA follows: TGTGCCAGTAGTGGGTCCGGGGACACTGAAGCTTTCTTT. Encoded protein: CASSGSGDTEAFF.

The chain combines TRBV30 with TRBJ1-4; no clear D. The CDR3 is 14 amino acids. Trimming cost V 7 bases and J 5 bases, with 17 bases left between them. CDR1 is GTSNPN, CDR2 SVGIG, per germline (reference sequence). The CDR3 DNA sequence: TGTGCCTCGAGGAGGGCAGACCAAAATGAAAAACTGTTTTTT. Translated, it gives CASRRADQNEKLFF.

The chain combines TRBV2 with TRBJ2-1, with 7 bases matching TRBD1. V was clipped by 10 bases and J by 8 bases; unmatched bases: 8. This CDR3 has 12 amino acids. Germline-derived CDR1 and CDR2 are SNHLY and FYNNEI. The CDR3 loop is CATTGNTDEQFF. The DNA for the CDR3 is TGTGCCACGACAGGGAATACGGATGAGCAGTTCTTC.

This clone was detected once. The genes are TRBV19 and TRBJ2-7; 13 bases map to TRBD2. Losses at the gene ends were 4 bases for V and 3 bases for J; bases not matched to a gene: 9. Looked up from germline, CDR1 is LNHDA and CDR2 is SQIVND (reference sequence). The CDR3 is made up of 17 amino acids. CDR3 sequence reads: CASSTPRTSGSIYEQYF. The CDR3 DNA is TGTGCCAGTAGTACCCCCAGGACTAGCGGGAGTATCTACGAGCAGTACTTC.

The CDR3 DNA reads TGTGCCAGCAGCCTTCCCGGGGTGGATGAGCAGTTCTTC. Amino acids: CASSLPGVDEQFF. J is TRBJ2-1 and V is TRBV9; possibly TRBD2 for D (5 bases). Germline CDR1 is SGDLS and CDR2 is YYNGEE. The CDR3 totals 13 residues. Trimming cost V 4 bases and J 8 bases, with 13 bases left between them.